This T cell receptor beta chain was documented in a study of human T cells and chemical hapten exposure. Time point in this sample: patch test 3, about 24 weeks after DPC sensitization. Treatment here: therapeutic diphenylcyclopropenone sensitization with weekly scalp DPC. Unfractionated whole blood was the source from which total RNA was extracted. The V end was cut by 0 bases, the J end by 0 bases, with 13 bases between. Per germline, CDR1 SGHRS and CDR2 YFSETQ. This CDR3 is 16 amino acids long. TCRdb re-called the RACE reads through MiXCR, storing one row per CDR3 protein. The sample gives 90,000 to 110,000 distinct CDR3 sequences, around 34% of which show up once; approximately 3% is in the top ten.

The chain is built from TRBV5-1 and TRBJ2-7; perhaps TRBD1 as D (5 bases). Sequences were derived from whole blood, sampled in connection with sensitization to the hapten diphenylcyclopropenone (DPC). The receptor was derived from a middle-aged man with alopecia areata. Some clones in this sample may be carry-over from other donors' samples. In nucleotides, the CDR3 is TGCGCCAGCAGCTTGGAGGGGCAGGAAAGCTCCTACGAGCAGTACTTC. The encoded protein is CASSLEGQESSYEQYF.